What follows are 11 T cell receptor beta chains derived from one specimen sequenced in a study of CD8 T cells in Susac syndrome. After extraction with the RNeasy kit, about 0.45 to 1 ug of the RNA was reverse transcribed using random hexamers. TCRdb itself ran the immunoSEQ multiplex PCR reads through MiXCR, one entry per CDR3 protein. The data show roughly 190,000 distinct CDR3 sequences, roughly nine tenths seen once. Sequencing was done on a sample of CD4+ T cells from PBMCs. These receptors were obtained from a human donor with Susac syndrome.

The chain is built from TRBV10-3 and TRBJ2-5, with TRBD1 identical over 7 bases. Germline CDR1 is ENHRY and CDR2 is SYGVKD. There are 12 residues in the CDR3. Trimming took 11 bases from V and 2 from J; bases not matched to a gene: 5. As DNA, the CDR3 is TGTGCCGCCCGGGACAGACAAGAGACCCAGTACTTC. It yields the protein CAARDRQETQYF.

The chain uses TRBV19 and TRBJ1-4; a weak D match, TRBD1 (5 bases). This CDR3 has 14 residues. CDR1 and CDR2 from the germline V gene are LNHDA and SQIVND (reference sequence). Trimming took off 4 bases at V and 8 bases at J, with 14 bases between the two ends. In DNA form, the CDR3 reads TGTGCCAGTAGTACAGGGACGGTACGCGAAAAACTGTTTTTT. Encoded protein: CASSTGTVREKLFF.

The gene calls are TRBV2 and TRBJ2-5; TRBD2 aligns across 11 bases. Trimming at V came to 6 bases and at J to 4 bases, leaving 4 bases not matched to a gene. The CDR3 spans 14 residues. The V gene's germline CDR1 is SNHLY and CDR2 FYNNEI. For the CDR3, the DNA is TGTGCCAGCAGAAGACTAGCGGGGAGAGAGACCCAGTACTTC. Its translation: CASRRLAGRETQYF.

This chain uses TRBV5-4 with TRBJ2-3; 9 bases map to TRBD1. The V segment lost 1 base and the J segment 6 bases; nucleotides outside the gene matches: 0. The CDR3 totals 13 residues. The germline CDR1 and CDR2 sequences are SGHNT and YYREEE (reference sequence). The CDR3 loop is CASSLTGGDTQYF. In DNA, the CDR3 is TGTGCCAGCAGCTTGACAGGGGGCGATACGCAGTATTTT.

The chain is built from TRBV5-6 and TRBJ1-6; 7 positions agree with TRBD1. Trimming cost V 4 bases and J 3 bases; bases outside gene matches: 4. Germline CDR1 and CDR2: SGHDT and YYEEEE. The CDR3 spans 15 residues. CDR3 bases: TGTGCCAGCAGCACCAGGGACAGCTATAATTCACCCCTCCACTTT. This gives the protein CASSTRDSYNSPLHF.

The gene calls are TRBV20-1 and TRBJ2-5; the match to TRBD1 covers 12 bases. Germline V gene sequence: CDR1 DFQATT, CDR2 SNEGSKA (reference sequence). CDR3 length: 18 amino acids. V lost 1 base, J lost 3 bases, and 12 bases stayed unmatched. The CDR3 DNA reads TGCAGTGCTAGAGTTACCGGGACAGGGGGCTTATTGGAAGAGACCCAGTACTTC. Translation gives CSARVTGTGGLLEETQYF.

The CDR3 reads CSVDWVLENSGQPQHF. The CDR3 DNA is TGCAGCGTTGATTGGGTTTTAGAGAACTCGGGTCAGCCCCAGCATTTT. The J gene is TRBJ1-5, the V gene TRBV29-1; D is undetermined. From germline, CDR1 is SQVTM and CDR2 ANQGSEA. Trimming removed 3 bases from V and 6 bases from J, with 21 bases in between. The CDR3 sequence is 16 residues long.

The chain links TRBV6-1 to TRBJ1-1; D not certain. CDR1 MNHNS and CDR2 SASEGT come from the germline V gene. The CDR3 has 13 amino acids. V was cut by 7 bases and J by 5 bases, with 14 bases left in between. The CDR3 bases are TGTGCCAGCACCCGGACCTCTGAGACTGAAGCTTTCTTT. Protein product: CASTRTSETEAFF.

The J gene is TRBJ2-1, the V gene TRBV20-1, with D unresolved. Per germline, CDR1 DFQATT and CDR2 SNEGSKA (reference sequence). Trimming removed 4 bases from V and 5 bases from J, with 12 bases in between. This CDR3 has 13 amino acids. CDR3 DNA sequence: TGCAGTGCTAATAAGGTCGCGAACAATGAGCAGTTCTTC. Amino acids: CSANKVANNEQFF.

The genes are TRBV5-6 and TRBJ2-3; 8 nucleotides match TRBD2. CDR3 length: 16 amino acids. Germline CDR1 SGHDT, CDR2 YYEEEE. Trimming at V came to 5 bases and at J to 2 bases, leaving 10 bases not matched to a gene. The CDR3 DNA reads as TGTGCCAGCAGGTACGCTAGCGGGCATAACACAGATACGCAGTATTTT. Protein: CASRYASGHNTDTQYF.

The rearrangement links TRBV5-1 to TRBJ1-1, with 9 bases matching TRBD1. The CDR3 sequence is 17 residues long. V gave up 6 bases and J gave up 0 bases; unmatched junction bases: 12. Germline V gives CDR1 SGHRS, CDR2 YFSETQ. This CDR3 reads CASTATGGHLLNTEAFF. DNA for the CDR3: TGCGCCAGCACCGCGACAGGGGGTCACCTTCTGAACACTGAAGCTTTCTTT.